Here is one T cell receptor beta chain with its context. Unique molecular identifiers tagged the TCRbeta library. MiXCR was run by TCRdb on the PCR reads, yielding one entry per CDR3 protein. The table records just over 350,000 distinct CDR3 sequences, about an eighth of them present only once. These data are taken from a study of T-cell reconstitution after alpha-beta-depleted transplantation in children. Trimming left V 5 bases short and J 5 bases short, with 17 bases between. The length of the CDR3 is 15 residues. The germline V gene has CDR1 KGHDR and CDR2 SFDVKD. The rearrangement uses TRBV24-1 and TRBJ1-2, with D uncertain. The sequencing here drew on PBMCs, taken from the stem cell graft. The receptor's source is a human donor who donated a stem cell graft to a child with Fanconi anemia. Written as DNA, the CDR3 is TGTGCCACCAGTGGGGCGGACGTGCTATCTTATGGCTACACCTTC. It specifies CATSGADVLSYGYTF.